These 21 T cell receptor beta chains came from one sample sequenced in a study of tumor-infiltrating lymphocytes in primary liver carcinoma. Starting from approximately 500 ng of total RNA, TCR beta cDNA was produced with a primer in the constant region. Employing slightly modified ARM-PCR, three nested multiplex PCR rounds were run, and these gave rise to the TCR beta libraries. Use of TRBV1-TRBV30 forward primers with a C-beta reverse primer characterized the first two PCR rounds, which lasted about 9 cycles each. TCRdb re-analysed the multiplex PCR reads in MiXCR, keeping a single row per CDR3 protein. The data hold 300,000 to 400,000 distinct CDR3 sequences, with 65% observed a single time. The blood RNA (from unsorted whole blood) was obtained, and germline DNA was also extracted. Sequenced: peripheral blood. The receptors were sampled from a man aged 40-49 years with primary liver carcinoma and hepatitis B virus infection.

CDR3 loop: CARSELQTQYF. CDR3 nucleotide sequence: TGTGCCAGAAGTGAGCTACAGACCCAGTACTTC. V and J are TRBV6-2 or TRBV6-3 and TRBJ2-5; D gene unclear. This CDR3 is 11 amino acids long. Deletions cut 9 bases from V and 6 bases from J, with 11 bases between. Germline assignment: CDR1 MNHEY and CDR2 SVGEGT.

The chain has TRBV12-3 or TRBV12-4 and TRBJ1-6; TRBD1 might be the D (5 bases). The V end was cut by 5 bases, the J end by 10 bases, with 18 bases between. The CDR3 spans 15 residues. Written as DNA, the CDR3 is TGTGCCAGCAGTCTACACCAGGGCGAGGGATCACCCCTCCACTTT. This gives the protein CASSLHQGEGSPLHF.

This clonotype came up once. A much bigger clone sits one base away, suggesting this may be a read error. The chain couples TRBV11-2 to TRBJ1-6; perhaps TRBD1 as D (6 bases). The germline V gene encodes CDR1 SGHAT and CDR2 FQNNGV. The CDR3 loop spans 15 amino acids. The DNA for the CDR3 is TGTGCCGGCAGCTTCGGGGGCGCCTATAATTCACCCCTCCACTTT. As protein: CAGSFGGAYNSPLHF.

The sample holds many counts of this clonotype. This chain uses TRBV12-3 or TRBV12-4 with TRBJ1-1, with D maybe TRBD1 (5 bases). V was cut by 3 bases and J by 3 bases, with 11 bases left in between. CDR3 length: 14 amino acids. The CDR3 DNA follows: TGTGCCAGCAGTTTCGGCAGGGATTACACTGAAGCTTTCTTT. Protein sequence: CASSFGRDYTEAFF.

V usage is TRBV7-9 and J usage is TRBJ2-1; 8 bases map to TRBD2. The trim removed 1 base at V and 2 bases at J, leaving 1 base unmatched. Germline V gene sequence: CDR1 SEHNR, CDR2 FQNEAQ (reference sequence). This CDR3 contains 15 residues. The CDR3, as DNA: TGTGCCAGCAGCTTAGGGACTAGCACCTACAATGAGCAGTTCTTC. Its protein is CASSLGTSTYNEQFF.

The V and J genes are TRBV24-1 and TRBJ2-2; tentatively, D is TRBD1 (6 bases). The ends were cut back, 7 bases at V and 4 bases at J, with 12 bases in the middle. The CDR3 consists of 14 residues. Per the germline V gene, CDR1 is KGHDR and CDR2 is SFDVKD. Written as DNA, the CDR3 is TGTGCCACCAGCCGGACAGCCTCCACCGGGGAGCTGTTTTTT. This codes for CATSRTASTGELFF.

Comments on this clonotype: The conserved final phenylalanine or tryptophan is absent from the CDR3, which likely points to a read error. The rearrangement uses TRBV4-2 and TRBJ1-5, with 7 bases aligning to TRBD1. CDR3 length: 15 residues. CDR1 is LGHNA, CDR2 YNFKEQ, per germline. CDR3 in DNA: TGTGCCAGCAGCCAAGATATAGGGGGCAATCTGCCCCAGCATTAT. Its translation is CASSQDIGGNLPQHY.

Concerning this clonotype: The CDR3 end shows no conserved phenylalanine or tryptophan, and so a read error is likely. This chain connects TRBV5-1 to TRBJ2-7; D is ambiguous. The CDR3 is 13 amino acids. Trimming removed 2 bases from V and 4 bases from J, with 10 bases in between. Germline assignment: CDR1 SGHRS and CDR2 YFSETQ. The CDR3 sequence is CASSFAAGYEQYL. The CDR3 DNA sequence: TGCGCCAGCAGCTTCGCAGCCGGATACGAGCAGTACCTC.

This chain joins TRBV11-3 and TRBJ2-3, with D maybe TRBD2 (6 bases). The CDR3 consists of 13 residues. Germline V gene sequence: CDR1 SGHNT, CDR2 YENEEA. V lost 5 bases, J lost 11 bases, and 17 bases lay in between. CDR3 nucleotide sequence: TGTGCCAGCAGCATCCGGGGGTCGGAAATGCAGTATTTT. This codes for CASSIRGSEMQYF.

This clonotype came up once. The rearrangement links TRBV4-2 to TRBJ2-7; TRBD2 matches 7 bases. V lost 2 bases, J lost 7 bases, and 14 bases stayed unmatched. This CDR3 is built from 16 residues. Germline CDR1 LGHNA, CDR2 YNFKEQ. The CDR3 DNA follows: TGTGCCAGCAGCCAACAAGCGACTGGCGGGAGTCGGGAGCAGTACTTC. Translating gives CASSQQATGGSREQYF.

This clonotype was seen only a few times. This sequence joins TRBV7-8 and TRBJ2-5, with a possible D match to TRBD2 (5 bases). CDR3 length: 14 amino acids. V lost 2 bases, J lost 5 bases, and 12 bases lay in between. Germline-derived CDR1 and CDR2 are SGHVS and FQNEAQ. In DNA, the CDR3 is TGTGCCAGCAGCTTATACTCACTAGAGGAGACCCAGTACTTC. This codes for CASSLYSLEETQYF.

Details on this clonotype: Relative to the germline gene, one junction end is altered; a read error may explain this. V gene TRBV7-3 combines with J gene TRBJ1-1; D is possibly TRBD1 (5 bases). Per the germline V gene, CDR1 is SGHTA and CDR2 is FQGTGA. This CDR3 region has 14 residues. DNA for the CDR3: TGTTCCAGCAGCCGGGGGGGTTTGAACACTGAAGCTTTCTTT. It encodes CSSSRGGLNTEAFF.

Points on this clonotype: The junction departs from the called germline gene at one end, perhaps through a read error. J is TRBJ2-7 and V is TRBV28; TRBD2 is a possible D gene (6 bases). The V gene's germline CDR1 is MDHEN and CDR2 SYDVKM. There are 14 residues in the CDR3. The DNA for the CDR3 is TGTGCCAGCAGTTTACTACCGGGAGATTACGAGCGGTACTTC. It is translated as CASSLLPGDYERYF.

A word on this clonotype: Since a much larger clone is just one base distant, this may be a read error. Lacking the conserved final phenylalanine or tryptophan, this CDR3 likely reflects a read error. The chain couples TRBV5-6 to TRBJ1-5, with no clear D. The V gene lost 2 bases and the J gene lost 9 bases, with 6 bases spanning the gap. Germline CDR1 reads SGHDT; CDR2 reads YYEEEE. The length of the CDR3 is 11 residues. The chain's CDR3 is CASSLIMPQHL. The CDR3 bases are TGTGCCAGCAGCTTAATCATGCCCCAGCATCTT.

Of note for this clonotype: A much larger clone sits a single nucleotide away, making a read error possible. This chain joins TRBV14 and TRBJ2-2; 8 nucleotides agree with TRBD2. Germline CDR1 SGHDN, CDR2 FVKESK. The CDR3 consists of 18 residues. The CDR3 spells CARSQLRGSGMNTGELFF. CDR3 sequence (DNA): TGTGCCAGGAGCCAACTCCGGGGTAGCGGGATGAACACCGGGGAGCTGTTTTTT.

This clonotype was seen only a few times. The rearrangement uses TRBV11-2 and TRBJ2-7, with 7 positions matching TRBD1. Germline CDR1 is SGHAT and CDR2 is FQNNGV. The CDR3 runs to 13 residues. After removal of 6 bases from V and 9 bases from J, the junction contained 11 bases not matched to a gene. The CDR3 DNA reads as TGTGCCAGCAGGGGAACAGGGGCAAACGGGCAGTACTTC. This codes for CASRGTGANGQYF. Looking up the rest from reference TRBV11-2 and TRBJ2-7 gives the full variable domain: EAGVAQSPRYKIIEKRQSVAFWCNPISGHATLYWYQQILGQGPKLLIQFQNNGVVDDSQLPKDRFSAERLKGVDSTLKIQPAKLEDSAVYLCASRGTGANGQYFGPGTRLTVT.

About this clonotype itself: A much bigger clone sits one base away, suggesting this may be a read error. J is TRBJ1-5 and V is TRBV6-6; D gene uncertain. This CDR3 comprises 13 residues. The germline CDR1 and CDR2 sequences are MNHNY and SVGAGI (reference sequence). The V gene lost 0 bases and the J gene lost 7 bases, with 7 bases spanning the gap. The CDR3 loop is CASSYSNAQPQHF. The DNA of the CDR3 is TGTGCCAGCAGTTACTCTAACGCCCAGCCCCAGCATTTT.

A note on this clonotype: One end of the junction does not line up with germline, which may come from a read error. The chain is built from TRBV11-2 and TRBJ1-1; the D is unclear. CDR3 length: 13 amino acids. Germline CDR1 reads SGHAT; CDR2 reads FQNNGV. The CDR3 loop reads CACSLASNIEAFF. In nucleotides, the CDR3 is TGTGCCTGCAGCTTAGCGTCTAACATTGAAGCTTTCTTT.

This clonotype showed up just a few times. This may stem from a read error, because a much larger clone lies one nucleotide away. V gene TRBV6-1 combines with J gene TRBJ2-1; 9 bases are a match to TRBD1. The CDR3 is 12 residues long. CDR1 and CDR2 (germline): MNHNS, SASEGT. The CDR3, as DNA: TGTGTCAGCAGGTATACAGGGGGCGAGCAGTTCTTC. As protein: CVSRYTGGEQFF.

Details on this clonotype: A much larger clone sits a single nucleotide away, making a read error possible. The chain links TRBV4-2 to TRBJ1-5; 7 bases agree with TRBD1. Germline V CDR1 and CDR2: LGHNA, YNFKEQ. This CDR3 has 18 residues. CDR3 in amino acids: CASSQGPDQKGGNQSQHF. As DNA, the CDR3 is TGTGCCAGCAGCCAAGGACCAGACCAAAAAGGGGGCAATCAGTCCCAGCATTTT.

This sequence joins TRBV11-2 and TRBJ1-5; 7 bases are shared with TRBD1. V lost 9 bases to trimming and J lost 3 bases; unmatched junction nucleotides: 5. Germline lookup yields CDR1 SGHAT and CDR2 FQNNGV. This CDR3 comprises 13 residues. The CDR3: CASSQGVNQPQHF. CDR3 in DNA: TGTGCCAGTAGCCAGGGGGTCAATCAGCCCCAGCATTTT.